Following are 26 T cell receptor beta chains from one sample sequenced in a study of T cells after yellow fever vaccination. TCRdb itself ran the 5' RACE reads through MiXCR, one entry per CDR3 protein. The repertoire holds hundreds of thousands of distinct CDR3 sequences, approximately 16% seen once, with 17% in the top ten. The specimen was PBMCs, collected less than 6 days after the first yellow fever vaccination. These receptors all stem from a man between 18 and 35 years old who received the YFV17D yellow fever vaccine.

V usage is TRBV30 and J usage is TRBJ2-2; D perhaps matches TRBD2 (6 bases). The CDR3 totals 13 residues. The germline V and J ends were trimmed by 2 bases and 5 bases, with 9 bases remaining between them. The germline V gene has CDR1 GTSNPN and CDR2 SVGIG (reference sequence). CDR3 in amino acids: CAWSNGRTGELFF. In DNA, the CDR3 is TGTGCCTGGAGTAATGGGAGGACCGGGGAGCTGTTTTTT.

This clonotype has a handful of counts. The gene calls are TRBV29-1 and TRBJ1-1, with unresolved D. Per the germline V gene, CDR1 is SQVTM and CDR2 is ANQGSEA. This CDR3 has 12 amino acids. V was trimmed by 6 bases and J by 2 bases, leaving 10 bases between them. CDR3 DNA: TGCAGCGTGGGCCTTTCTAACACTGAAGCTTTCTTT. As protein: CSVGLSNTEAFF.

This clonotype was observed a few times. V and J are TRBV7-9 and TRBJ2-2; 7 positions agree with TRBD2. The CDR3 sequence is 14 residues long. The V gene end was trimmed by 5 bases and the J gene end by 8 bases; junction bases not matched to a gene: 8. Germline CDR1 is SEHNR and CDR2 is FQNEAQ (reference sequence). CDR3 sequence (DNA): TGTGCCAGCAGCCTACCTAGCGGCCATGGGGAGCTGTTTTTT. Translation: CASSLPSGHGELFF. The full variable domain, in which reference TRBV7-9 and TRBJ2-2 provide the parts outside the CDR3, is DTGVSQNPRHKITKRGQNVTFRCDPISEHNRLYWYRQTLGQGPEFLTYFQNEAQLEKSRLLSDRFSAERPKGSFSTLEIQRTEQGDSAMYLCASSLPSGHGELFFGEGSRLTVL.

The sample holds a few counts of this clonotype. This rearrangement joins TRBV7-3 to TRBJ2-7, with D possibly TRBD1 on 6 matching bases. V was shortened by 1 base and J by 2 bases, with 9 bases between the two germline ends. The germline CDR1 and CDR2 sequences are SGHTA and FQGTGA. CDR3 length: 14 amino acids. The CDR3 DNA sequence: TGTGCCAGCAGCTTAAGGGGGCCTCCCTACGAGCAGTACTTC. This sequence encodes CASSLRGPPYEQYF.

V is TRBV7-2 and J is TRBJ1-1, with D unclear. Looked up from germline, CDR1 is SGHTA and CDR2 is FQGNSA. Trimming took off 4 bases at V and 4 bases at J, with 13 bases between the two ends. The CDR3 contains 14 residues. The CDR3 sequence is CASSSQGSRTEAFF. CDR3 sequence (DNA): TGTGCCAGCAGCTCCCAAGGATCGCGCACTGAAGCTTTCTTT.

For the CDR3, the DNA is TGTGCCAGCAGCGTCCGGGACTACTCCTACAATGAGCAGTTCTTC. Encoded protein: CASSVRDYSYNEQFF. The chain joins TRBV7-2 to TRBJ2-1; 7 bases agree with TRBD2. The germline V gene encodes CDR1 SGHTA and CDR2 FQGNSA. Trimming removed 5 bases from V and 0 bases from J; junction bases left unmatched: 4. This CDR3 region has 15 residues.

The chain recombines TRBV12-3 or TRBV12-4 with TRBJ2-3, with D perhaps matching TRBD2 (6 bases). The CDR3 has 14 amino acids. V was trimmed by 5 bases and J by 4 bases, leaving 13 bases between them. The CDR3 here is CASSPRDFADTQYF. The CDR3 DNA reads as TGTGCCAGCAGTCCAAGGGACTTCGCAGATACGCAGTATTTT.

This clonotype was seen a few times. The CDR3 spells CASSPRVGEQFF. The CDR3 nucleotides are TGTGCCAGCAGCCCACGGGTAGGAGAGCAGTTCTTC. The chain has TRBV7-2 and TRBJ2-1; no clear D gene. V lost 5 bases and J lost 10, with 12 bases in between. There are 12 residues in the CDR3. Germline values: CDR1 SGHTA, CDR2 FQGNSA. Based on the CDR3 plus reference TRBV7-2 and TRBJ2-1, the full variable domain is GAGVSQSPSNKVTEKGKDVELRCDPISGHTALYWYRQSLGQGLEFLIYFQGNSAPDKSGLPSDRFSAERTGGSVSTLTIQRTQQEDSAVYLCASSPRVGEQFFGPGTRLTVL.

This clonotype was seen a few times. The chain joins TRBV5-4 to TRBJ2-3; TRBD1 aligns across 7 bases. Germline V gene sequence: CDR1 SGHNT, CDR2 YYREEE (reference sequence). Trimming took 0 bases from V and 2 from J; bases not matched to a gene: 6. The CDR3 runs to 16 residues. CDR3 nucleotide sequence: TGTGCCAGCAGCTTGGCCCCGGGACAGCACACAGATACGCAGTATTTT. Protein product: CASSLAPGQHTDTQYF. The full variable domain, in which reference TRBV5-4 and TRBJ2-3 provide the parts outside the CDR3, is ETGVTQSPTHLIKTRGQQVTLRCSSQSGHNTVSWYQQALGQGPQFIFQYYREEENGRGNFPPRFSGLQFPNYSSELNVNALELDDSALYLCASSLAPGQHTDTQYFGPGTRLTVL.

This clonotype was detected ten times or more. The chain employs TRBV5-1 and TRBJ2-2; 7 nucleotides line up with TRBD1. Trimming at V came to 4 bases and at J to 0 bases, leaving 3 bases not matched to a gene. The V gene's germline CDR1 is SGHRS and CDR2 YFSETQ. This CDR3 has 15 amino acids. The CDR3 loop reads CASSRDRANTGELFF. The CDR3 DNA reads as TGCGCCAGCAGCCGGGACAGAGCGAACACCGGGGAGCTGTTTTTT.

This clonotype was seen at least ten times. The CDR3 DNA sequence: TGTGCCAGCAGAAAATCCAGGGGGGACGAGCAGTACGTC. This sequence encodes CASRKSRGDEQYV. The rearrangement links TRBV6-2 or TRBV6-3 to TRBJ2-7, with D possibly matching TRBD1 (7 bases). The germline V gene has CDR1 MNHEY and CDR2 SVGEGT. This CDR3 region has 13 residues. Trimming left V 6 bases short and J 5 bases short, with 14 bases between.

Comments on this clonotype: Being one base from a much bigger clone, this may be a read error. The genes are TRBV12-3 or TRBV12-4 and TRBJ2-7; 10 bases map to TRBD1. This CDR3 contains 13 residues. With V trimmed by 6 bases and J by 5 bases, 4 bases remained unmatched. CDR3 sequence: CASSRQGADEQYF. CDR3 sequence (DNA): TGTGCCAGCAGCCGACAGGGGGCCGACGAGCAGTACTTC.

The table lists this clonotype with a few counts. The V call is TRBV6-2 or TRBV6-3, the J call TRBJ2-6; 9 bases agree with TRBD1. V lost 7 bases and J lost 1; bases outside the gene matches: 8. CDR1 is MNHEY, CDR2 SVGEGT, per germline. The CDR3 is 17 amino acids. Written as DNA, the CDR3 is TGTGCCAGCACCGACGGACAGGGGCGGTCTGGGGCCAACGTCCTGACTTTC. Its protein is CASTDGQGRSGANVLTF.

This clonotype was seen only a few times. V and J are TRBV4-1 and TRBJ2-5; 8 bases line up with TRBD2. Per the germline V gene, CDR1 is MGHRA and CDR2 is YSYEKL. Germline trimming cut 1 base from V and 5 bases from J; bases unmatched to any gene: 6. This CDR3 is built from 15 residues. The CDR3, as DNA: TGCGCCAGCAGCCAAGTACTAGCGGTGTGGGAGACCCAGTACTTC. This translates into CASSQVLAVWETQYF.

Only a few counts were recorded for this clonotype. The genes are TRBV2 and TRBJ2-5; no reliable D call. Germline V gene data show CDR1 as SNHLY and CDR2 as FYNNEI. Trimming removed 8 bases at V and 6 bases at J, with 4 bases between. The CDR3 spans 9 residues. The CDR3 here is CASGKTQYF. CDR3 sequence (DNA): TGTGCCAGCGGAAAGACCCAGTACTTC.

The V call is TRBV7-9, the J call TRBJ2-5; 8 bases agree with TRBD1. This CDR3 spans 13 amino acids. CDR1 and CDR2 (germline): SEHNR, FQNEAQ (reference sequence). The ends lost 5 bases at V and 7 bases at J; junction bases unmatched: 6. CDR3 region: CASSLTGGMTQYF. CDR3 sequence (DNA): TGTGCCAGCAGCCTTACAGGGGGGATGACCCAGTACTTC.

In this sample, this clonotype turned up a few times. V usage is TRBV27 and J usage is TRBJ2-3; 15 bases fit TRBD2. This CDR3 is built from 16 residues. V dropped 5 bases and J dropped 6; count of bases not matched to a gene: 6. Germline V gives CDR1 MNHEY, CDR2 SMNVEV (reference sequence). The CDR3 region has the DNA TGTGCCAGCAGTGTGGGGACTAGCGGGGGGCCCGATACGCAGTATTTT. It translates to CASSVGTSGGPDTQYF.

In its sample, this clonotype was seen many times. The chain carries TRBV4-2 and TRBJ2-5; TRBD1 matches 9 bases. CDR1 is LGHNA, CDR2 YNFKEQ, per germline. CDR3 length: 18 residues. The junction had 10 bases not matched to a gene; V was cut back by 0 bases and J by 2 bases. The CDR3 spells CASSQEASGQGLQETQYF. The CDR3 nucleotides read TGTGCCAGCAGCCAAGAGGCATCGGGACAGGGATTACAAGAGACCCAGTACTTC.

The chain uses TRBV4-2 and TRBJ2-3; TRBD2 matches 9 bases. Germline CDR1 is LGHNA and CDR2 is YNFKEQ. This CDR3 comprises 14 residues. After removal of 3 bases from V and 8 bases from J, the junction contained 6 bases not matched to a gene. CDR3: CASSQDSGGGTQYF. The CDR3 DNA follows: TGTGCCAGCAGCCAGGATAGCGGGGGAGGTACGCAGTATTTT.

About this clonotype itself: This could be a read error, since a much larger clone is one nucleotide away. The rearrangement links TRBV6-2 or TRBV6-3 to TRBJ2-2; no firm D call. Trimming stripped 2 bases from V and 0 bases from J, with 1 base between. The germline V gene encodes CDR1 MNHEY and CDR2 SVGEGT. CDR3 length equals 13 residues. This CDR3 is CASSYANTGELFF. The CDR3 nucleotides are TGTGCCAGCAGTTACGCGAACACCGGGGAGCTGTTTTTT.

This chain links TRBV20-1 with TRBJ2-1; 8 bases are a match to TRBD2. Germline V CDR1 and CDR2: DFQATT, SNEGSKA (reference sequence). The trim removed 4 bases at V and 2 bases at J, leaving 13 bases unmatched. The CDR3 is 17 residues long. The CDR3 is CSATRGVLTGTYNEQFF. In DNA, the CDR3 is TGCAGTGCTACGCGGGGGGTCCTGACCGGCACCTACAATGAGCAGTTCTTC.

The DNA for the CDR3 is TGCGCCAGCAGCTTACCACAGGGTTTAGGAGAGACCCAGTACTTC. The encoded protein is CASSLPQGLGETQYF. The V call is TRBV5-1, the J call TRBJ2-5; weak D call: TRBD1 (6 bases). The germline V gene has CDR1 SGHRS and CDR2 YFSETQ. The CDR3 totals 15 residues. V lost 2 bases and J lost 4, with 15 bases in between.

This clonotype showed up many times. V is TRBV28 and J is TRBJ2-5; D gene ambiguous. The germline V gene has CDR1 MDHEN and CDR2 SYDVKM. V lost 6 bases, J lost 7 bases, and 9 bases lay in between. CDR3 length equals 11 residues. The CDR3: CASSSMGTQYF. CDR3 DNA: TGTGCCAGCAGCTCTATGGGGACCCAGTACTTC.

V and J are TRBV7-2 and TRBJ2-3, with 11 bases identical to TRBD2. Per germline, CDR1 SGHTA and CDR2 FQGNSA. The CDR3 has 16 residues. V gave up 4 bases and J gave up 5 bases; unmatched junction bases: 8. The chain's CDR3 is CASSSLAGGVGDTQYF. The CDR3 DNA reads TGTGCCAGCAGCTCCCTAGCGGGGGGTGTGGGAGATACGCAGTATTTT.

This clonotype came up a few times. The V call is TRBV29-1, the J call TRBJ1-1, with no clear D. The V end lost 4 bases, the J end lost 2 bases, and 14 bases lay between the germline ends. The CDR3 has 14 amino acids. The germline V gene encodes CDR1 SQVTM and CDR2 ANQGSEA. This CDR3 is CSVVVSGSNTEAFF. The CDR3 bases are TGCAGCGTTGTAGTGTCAGGCAGTAACACTGAAGCTTTCTTT.

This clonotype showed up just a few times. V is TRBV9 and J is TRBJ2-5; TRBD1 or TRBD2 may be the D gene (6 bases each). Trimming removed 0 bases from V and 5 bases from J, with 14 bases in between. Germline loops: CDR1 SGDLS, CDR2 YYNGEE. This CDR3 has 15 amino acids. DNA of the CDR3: TGTGCCAGCAGCGTAGTGGGGGGCCTCGGGGAGACCCAGTACTTC. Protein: CASSVVGGLGETQYF.